The T cell receptor (beta chain) under discussion was sequenced for a study of T cell responses to AZD1222 COVID-19 vaccine. Study-level points and caveats: Across the whole spike, CD4 TCRs peaked at regions 160-218 and 743-854. Samples come after the peak T cell response, not at day 14. Clonal diversity was possibly underestimated; the donors were predominantly white British and more often female. Only 6 or 7 AZD1222 recipients tested seropositive at baseline.

Points on this clone: The antigen is unknown.

Assay: immunoSEQ multiplex PCR; the TCRdb copy retains only in-frame clones and omits some. The sample records fewer than 200,000 clones, approximately 90% being singletons. Here the sequenced sample was peripheral blood, taken 28 days after the second AZD1222 dose. The receptor's source is an adult who received the AZD1222 COVID-19 vaccine.

The CDR3 region is CASSWASGKDEQYF. DNA of the CDR3: TGTGCCAGCAGCTGGGCTAGCGGGAAGGACGAGCAGTACTTC. This rearrangement joins TRBV7-2 to TRBJ2-7; 9 nucleotides line up with TRBD2. Germline V gives CDR1 SGHTA, CDR2 FQGNSA. The trim removed 4 bases at V and 5 bases at J, leaving 6 bases unmatched. The CDR3 extends over 14 amino acids.